The next 26 T cell receptor beta chains were all read from a single sample in a study of T cells in Graves' hyperthyroidism and ophthalmopathy. The investigators amplified TCR beta CDR3 regions from RNA transcripts. The TCR CDR3 was amplified in a first-round RT-PCR using the HTBI primer set. TCRdb fed the multiplex PCR reads into MiXCR, producing one record per CDR3 protein. The data show about 720,000 distinct CDR3 sequences, about 16% seen once. The sequencing sample was made of blood. Receptors were obtained from a young man with Graves' hyperthyroidism.

The J gene is TRBJ2-7, the V gene TRBV12-3 or TRBV12-4; 9 bases agree with TRBD1. V trimming: 5 bases; J trimming: 6 bases; junction bases outside the gene matches: 5. CDR3 length equals 13 residues. The CDR3 loop is CASSTGTGREQYF. CDR3 in DNA: TGTGCCAGCAGTACCGGGACAGGGCGCGAGCAGTACTTC.

This chain links TRBV28 with TRBJ1-2, with D perhaps matching TRBD1 (5 bases). This CDR3 is 15 amino acids long. The germline CDR1 and CDR2 sequences are MDHEN and SYDVKM. Trimming pared 6 bases from V and 4 bases from J, leaving 18 bases between. The CDR3 loop reads CASSRGPREGYGYTF. The CDR3 DNA is TGTGCCAGCAGCCGCGGTCCCAGGGAGGGCTATGGCTACACCTTC.

This clonotype came up a few times. This sequence joins TRBV6-1 and TRBJ1-6; TRBD1 agrees at 9 bases. The germline V gene has CDR1 MNHNS and CDR2 SASEGT. Trimming took 6 bases from V and 8 from J; bases not matched to a gene: 5. The length of the CDR3 is 14 residues. CDR3 residues: CASSLDRGHSPLHF. CDR3 coding DNA: TGTGCCAGCAGCCTGGACAGGGGTCATTCACCCCTCCACTTT.

The sample holds many counts of this clonotype. A much larger clone is a single base away; this may be a read error. The V and J genes are TRBV12-3 or TRBV12-4 and TRBJ1-2; no firm D call. The CDR3 consists of 15 residues. Between the trimmed V and J ends, which lost 6 bases and 4 bases, there was a span of 18 bases. This CDR3 is CASSPERILIYGYTF. Here the CDR3 DNA reads TGTGCCAGCAGCCCGGAACGTATCTTAATCTATGGCTACACCTTC.

In this sample, this clonotype turned up a few times. The chain joins TRBV10-2 to TRBJ2-7; no clear D gene. V shed 7 bases and J shed 5 bases, with 12 bases lying between them. CDR1 is WSHSY and CDR2 is SAAADI in the germline V gene. The CDR3 totals 12 residues. Written as DNA, the CDR3 is TGCGCCAGCACATCCTGGGGTGACGAGCAGTACTTC. Amino acid sequence: CASTSWGDEQYF.

This clonotype was seen many times. The chain joins TRBV28 to TRBJ2-3; D gene unclear. The CDR3 runs to 15 residues. The V end lost 3 bases, the J end lost 3 bases, and 13 bases lay between the germline ends. Germline loops: CDR1 MDHEN, CDR2 SYDVKM. For the CDR3, the DNA is TGTGCCAGCAGTTTGTTGAAGGGATCGACAGATACGCAGTATTTT. Protein product: CASSLLKGSTDTQYF.

This clonotype was seen ten or more times. The chain couples TRBV10-3 to TRBJ2-7; 11 bases align to TRBD2. The CDR3 is 16 residues long. Germline CDR1 reads ENHRY; CDR2 reads SYGVKD. V dropped 0 bases and J dropped 5; count of bases not matched to a gene: 6. In DNA form, the CDR3 reads TGTGCCATCAGTGAGTCGATAGCGGGAGGGCCACACGAGCAGTACTTC. It yields the protein CAISESIAGGPHEQYF.

The CDR3 DNA reads as TGTGCCAGCAGTGAATACGGGACGGGAAGGGCCGAGCAGTACTTC. It codes for CASSEYGTGRAEQYF. This chain joins TRBV25-1 and TRBJ2-7; D assignment may be TRBD1 or TRBD2 (5 bases each). CDR1 is MGHDK, CDR2 SYGVNS, per germline. V lost 0 bases and J 6 bases, leaving 15 bases between the germline ends. CDR3 length: 15 amino acids.

This clonotype showed up just a few times. The chain joins TRBV15 to TRBJ2-6; TRBD1 aligns across 9 bases. This CDR3 has 20 amino acids. Trimming took 0 bases from V and 0 from J; bases not matched to a gene: 9. The germline V gene has CDR1 LNHNV and CDR2 YYDKDF (reference sequence). As DNA, the CDR3 is TGTGCCACCAGCAGAGATCTGGCCGGGACAGGGCCCTCTGGGGCCAACGTCCTGACTTTC. This sequence encodes CATSRDLAGTGPSGANVLTF.

In its sample, this clonotype was seen many times. The V gene is TRBV20-1, the J gene TRBJ2-5, with a weak D call TRBD2 (6 bases). The CDR3 has 13 amino acids. Trimming shortened V by 3 bases and J by 3 bases, and 11 bases separated the two germline ends. In germline, CDR1 is DFQATT, CDR2 SNEGSKA (reference sequence). In DNA, the CDR3 is TGCAGTGCTAGTGACGGGAGAGAAGAGACCCAGTACTTC. Its protein product is CSASDGREETQYF.

V gene TRBV19 combines with J gene TRBJ2-7; TRBD1 is a possible D gene (5 bases). Germline V gene sequence: CDR1 LNHDA, CDR2 SQIVND (reference sequence). The CDR3 consists of 13 residues. Trimming shortened V by 4 bases and J by 2 bases, and 9 bases separated the two germline ends. CDR3 bases: TGTGCCAGTAGTACGCAGGGCGCCTACGAGCAGTACTTC. Translating it yields CASSTQGAYEQYF. Full variable domain (remainder filled in from reference TRBV19 and TRBJ2-7): DGGITQSPKYLFRKEGQNVTLSCEQNLNHDAMYWYRQDPGQGLRLIYYSQIVNDFQKGDIAEGYSVSREKKESFPLTVTSAQKNPTAFYLCASSTQGAYEQYFGPGTRLTVT.

The chain is built from TRBV5-1 and TRBJ2-1, with 7 bases that match TRBD1. Germline V gene sequence: CDR1 SGHRS, CDR2 YFSETQ. The CDR3 has 15 amino acids. The ends lost 1 base at V and 3 bases at J; junction bases unmatched: 4. CDR3 sequence reads: CASSLKGADYNEQFF. Written as DNA, the CDR3 is TGCGCCAGCAGCTTGAAGGGGGCGGACTACAATGAGCAGTTCTTC.

This clonotype occurred many times. The chain has TRBV30 and TRBJ1-4, with D unresolved. Trimming removed 1 base at V and 7 bases at J, with 13 bases between. Germline V CDR1 and CDR2: GTSNPN, SVGIG (reference sequence). The CDR3 consists of 14 residues. The CDR3 bases are TGTGCCTGGAGTGGGGTTGGGGTTGGTGAAAAACTGTTTTTT. This codes for CAWSGVGVGEKLFF. Drawing the rest from reference TRBV30 and TRBJ1-4, the complete variable domain is SQTIHQWPATLVQPVGSPLSLECTVEGTSNPNLYWYRQAAGRGLQLLFYSVGIGQISSEVPQNLSASRPQDRQFILSSKKLLLSDSGFYLCAWSGVGVGEKLFFGSGTQLSVL.

This clonotype occurred a few times. J is TRBJ1-1 and V is TRBV18, with D possibly matching TRBD1 (6 bases). The germline V gene encodes CDR1 KGHSH and CDR2 LQKENI. The CDR3 totals 12 residues. V dropped 2 bases and J dropped 11 bases, with 12 bases sitting between them. The DNA for the CDR3 is TGTGCCAGCTCACCAACGGACAGCGGGGCTTTCTTT. Amino acids: CASSPTDSGAFF.

This clonotype showed up just a few times. CDR3 protein: CASSYQNEQYF. The CDR3 DNA is TGTGCCAGCAGTTACCAAAACGAGCAGTACTTC. The V gene is TRBV27, the J gene TRBJ2-7; D is uncertain. The CDR3 is 11 amino acids. Germline values: CDR1 MNHEY, CDR2 SMNVEV (reference sequence). Trimming removed 4 bases from V and 5 bases from J, with 6 bases in between.

Ten or more counts support this clonotype. The rearrangement uses TRBV20-1 and TRBJ2-1, with D possibly TRBD2 on 6 matching bases. CDR3 length: 15 amino acids. V gave up 1 base and J gave up 2 bases, with 12 bases separating them. The germline V gene encodes CDR1 DFQATT and CDR2 SNEGSKA (reference sequence). The CDR3 DNA reads TGCAGTGCTAGAGGGGTAGCGGACACCTACAATGAGCAGTTCTTC. This encodes CSARGVADTYNEQFF.

The genes are TRBV27 and TRBJ1-2, with D uncertain. Germline loops: CDR1 MNHEY, CDR2 SMNVEV (reference sequence). This CDR3 comprises 12 residues. V dropped 8 bases and J dropped 4 bases, with 11 bases sitting between them. The CDR3 here is CASHSGVYGYTF. CDR3 DNA: TGTGCCAGCCACTCGGGCGTCTATGGCTACACCTTC.

In regard to this clonotype: A much larger clone differs from this one at a single base, so this may be a read error. This CDR3 reads CASRMTSSYEQHF. As DNA, the CDR3 is TGTGCCAGCAGAATGACTAGCTCCTACGAGCAGCACTTC. This chain uses TRBV12-3 or TRBV12-4 with TRBJ2-7; the match to TRBD2 covers 7 bases. The CDR3 length is 13 residues.

This clonotype was detected ten times or more. J is TRBJ1-1 and V is TRBV5-1; TRBD1 might be the D (6 bases). Trimming removed 4 bases at V and 11 bases at J, with 21 bases between. Germline values: CDR1 SGHRS, CDR2 YFSETQ. The length of the CDR3 is 14 residues. CDR3 region: CASSLKGVDAAAFF. The CDR3 nucleotides are TGCGCCAGCAGCCTGAAGGGGGTCGACGCTGCCGCTTTCTTT.

Ten or more counts support this clonotype. The chain uses TRBV7-3 and TRBJ2-1; D may be TRBD2 (6 bases). Germline V gene lookup returns CDR1 SGHTA and CDR2 FQGTGA. CDR3 length equals 16 residues. Trimming stripped 5 bases from V and 0 bases from J, with 14 bases between. Here the CDR3 DNA reads TGTGCCAGCAGCCCCCTTTCCGGGAGCTCCTACAATGAGCAGTTCTTC. Translating gives CASSPLSGSSYNEQFF.

This rearrangement joins TRBV19 to TRBJ1-5; no definite D call. V lost 6 bases and J 4 bases, leaving 10 bases between the germline ends. This CDR3 is 13 amino acids long. Germline V lookup: CDR1 LNHDA, CDR2 SQIVND (reference sequence). The CDR3 is CASSIGVNQPQHF. CDR3 in DNA: TGTGCCAGTAGCATTGGAGTAAATCAGCCCCAGCATTTT.

This clonotype was seen repeatedly, ten times or more. The rearrangement links TRBV29-1 to TRBJ2-7; D is ambiguous. The V gene lost 6 bases and the J gene lost 0 bases, with 15 bases spanning the gap. The CDR3 totals 14 residues. CDR1 SQVTM and CDR2 ANQGSEA come from the germline V gene. This chain's CDR3 is CSVSDRISSYEQYF. In nucleotides, the CDR3 is TGCAGCGTCTCGGACCGGATAAGCTCCTACGAGCAGTACTTC.

This sequence joins TRBV20-1 and TRBJ2-5; tentatively, D is TRBD2 (6 bases). The CDR3 is 15 residues long. Germline V gene lookup returns CDR1 DFQATT and CDR2 SNEGSKA (reference sequence). V lost 3 bases and J lost 1, with 15 bases in between. CDR3 sequence: CSARGGLSGQETQYF. DNA of the CDR3: TGCAGTGCTAGGGGGGGACTTTCGGGCCAAGAGACCCAGTACTTC.

The chain couples TRBV19 to TRBJ2-2; TRBD2 matches 7 bases. Trimming took 3 bases from V and 5 from J; bases not matched to a gene: 6. The CDR3 is 15 residues long. Germline CDR1 reads LNHDA; CDR2 reads SQIVND (reference sequence). In DNA form, the CDR3 reads TGTGCCAGTAGTATCGGGAGGTCCACAACCGGGGAGCTGTTTTTT. Its protein is CASSIGRSTTGELFF.

This chain links TRBV18 with TRBJ2-7, with 7 bases fitting TRBD1. V lost 3 bases and J lost 0; bases outside the gene matches: 8. CDR3 size: 16 residues. Per germline, CDR1 KGHSH and CDR2 LQKENI. The CDR3 is CASSPPNRDSSYEQYF. CDR3 coding DNA: TGTGCCAGCTCACCCCCCAACCGGGACAGCTCCTACGAGCAGTACTTC. Based on the CDR3 plus reference TRBV18 and TRBJ2-7, the full variable domain is NAGVMQNPRHLVRRRGQEARLRCSPMKGHSHVYWYRQLPEEGLKFMVYLQKENIIDESGMPKERFSAEFPKEGPSILRIQQVVRGDSAAYFCASSPPNRDSSYEQYFGPGTRLTVT.

This clonotype appeared many times. This chain connects TRBV11-2 to TRBJ2-3, with no clear D. Germline V gene sequence: CDR1 SGHAT, CDR2 FQNNGV. V lost 0 bases to trimming and J lost 2 bases, with 12 bases between them. This CDR3 is 16 amino acids long. The CDR3 is CASSLEGSRSTDTQYF. As DNA, the CDR3 is TGTGCCAGCAGCTTAGAGGGCAGTAGGTCCACAGATACGCAGTATTTT.